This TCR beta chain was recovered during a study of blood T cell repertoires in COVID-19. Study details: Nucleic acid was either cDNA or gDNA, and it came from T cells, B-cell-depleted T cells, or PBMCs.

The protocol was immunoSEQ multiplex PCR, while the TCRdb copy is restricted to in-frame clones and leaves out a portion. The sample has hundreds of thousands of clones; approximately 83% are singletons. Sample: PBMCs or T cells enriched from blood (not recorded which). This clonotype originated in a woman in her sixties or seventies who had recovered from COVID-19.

The CDR3 bases are TGTGCCAGCAGCGGAGGGACTAGCGGGAGGATAGCGGCTTCCTACAATGAGCAGTTCTTC. Protein product: CASSGGTSGRIAASYNEQFF. This rearrangement joins TRBV9 to TRBJ2-1; 15 nucleotides match TRBD2. Germline V CDR1 and CDR2: SGDLS, YYNGEE. Losses at the gene ends were 3 bases for V and 1 base for J; bases not matched to a gene: 11. This CDR3 has 20 residues.